What follows are 18 T cell receptor beta chains derived from one specimen sequenced in a study of blood T cell repertoires in COVID-19. Libraries were prepared by immunoSEQ multiplex PCR; TCRdb keeps only in-frame clonotypes and omits some of them. The data show approximately 300,000 clones, 70% to 90% seen once. Sequenced sample: peripheral blood. The receptors shown here come from a man aged 18 to 29 who had recovered from COVID-19.

J is TRBJ2-1 and V is TRBV7-9, with 10 bases matching TRBD1. The CDR3 extends over 17 amino acids. Germline trimming cut 5 bases from V and 4 bases from J; bases unmatched to any gene: 11. Germline CDR1 and CDR2: SEHNR and FQNEAQ (reference sequence). CDR3 DNA sequence: TGTGCCAGCAGCACTCGAAGGGACAGGGGACCGTACAATGAGCAGTTCTTC. This codes for CASSTRRDRGPYNEQFF.

The rearrangement links TRBV28 to TRBJ1-1, with no clear D. CDR3 length: 12 amino acids. Germline V gives CDR1 MDHEN, CDR2 SYDVKM. With 5 bases removed from V and 3 bases from J, the gap between germline ends came to 7 bases. The CDR3 spells CASSERDTEAFF. The CDR3 DNA sequence: TGTGCCAGCAGTGAGAGGGACACTGAAGCTTTCTTT.

This chain connects TRBV6-6 to TRBJ1-2; 8 bases map to TRBD1. Looked up from germline, CDR1 is MNHNY and CDR2 is SVGAGI (reference sequence). With V trimmed by 0 bases and J by 8 bases, 11 bases remained unmatched. This CDR3 has 16 amino acids. The CDR3 sequence: CASSYSLQGGTEGYTF. CDR3 sequence (DNA): TGTGCCAGCAGTTACTCGCTACAGGGGGGTACGGAAGGCTACACCTTC.

This clone was observed a single time. As DNA, the CDR3 is TGTGCCAGCAGCCGCGGGAGGGCCAATGAGCAGTTCTTC. This codes for CASSRGRANEQFF. V is TRBV14 and J is TRBJ2-1, with 9 bases fitting TRBD2. There are 13 residues in the CDR3. Germline CDR1 is SGHDN and CDR2 is FVKESK. The trim removed 4 bases at V and 6 bases at J, leaving 1 base unmatched.

This clone was seen only once. The gene calls are TRBV5-1 and TRBJ2-7, with 9 positions matching TRBD1. Germline lookup yields CDR1 SGHRS and CDR2 YFSETQ. V gave up 7 bases and J gave up 3 bases; unmatched junction bases: 8. This CDR3 region has 14 residues. The CDR3 spells CASAPGTGFYEQYF. The CDR3 DNA reads as TGCGCCAGCGCCCCAGGGACAGGGTTCTACGAGCAGTACTTC.

The chain couples TRBV5-4 to TRBJ2-5; 7 bases line up with TRBD1. Germline assignment: CDR1 SGHNT and CDR2 YYREEE (reference sequence). J lost 1 base, V lost 1 base, and 4 bases had no gene match. The CDR3 spans 15 residues. The CDR3 DNA sequence: TGTGCCAGCAGCTTGACGGACAGGCTCCAAGAGACCCAGTACTTC. This encodes CASSLTDRLQETQYF.

This chain connects TRBV24-1 to TRBJ2-2; TRBD2 is a possible D gene (6 bases). Trimming removed 4 bases at V and 6 bases at J, with 11 bases between. The CDR3 spans 14 residues. CDR1 is KGHDR and CDR2 is SFDVKD in the germline V gene. This CDR3 reads CATSETSSAGELFF. DNA of the CDR3: TGTGCCACCAGTGAGACTAGTTCGGCCGGGGAGCTGTTTTTT.

This clone was seen just once. Written as DNA, the CDR3 is TGTGCCAGTATAGGAAGAGGGAGCAAGACCCAGTACTTC. Amino acid sequence: CASIGRGSKTQYF. This sequence joins TRBV19 and TRBJ2-5; maybe TRBD2 (5 bases). This CDR3 comprises 13 residues. Looked up from germline, CDR1 is LNHDA and CDR2 is SQIVND (reference sequence). Trimming cost V 7 bases and J 6 bases, with 15 bases left between them.

The chain employs TRBV19 and TRBJ2-5, with TRBD1 identical over 8 bases. CDR3 length: 13 amino acids. Germline CDR1 reads LNHDA; CDR2 reads SQIVND (reference sequence). CDR3 nucleotide sequence: TGTGCGTCCAAGGCAGGGGGCGCAGGGACCCAGTACTTC. Its protein is CASKAGGAGTQYF.

As DNA, the CDR3 is TGTGCCAGCAGCTTGTCATCGAGTCGCGAGCAGTACTTC. Translation gives CASSLSSSREQYF. This sequence joins TRBV5-6 and TRBJ2-7; no clear D. The length of the CDR3 is 13 residues. Trimming left V 1 base short and J 6 bases short, with 11 bases between. The germline CDR1 and CDR2 sequences are SGHDT and YYEEEE.

The chain links TRBV4-1 to TRBJ2-7; the match to TRBD1 covers 9 bases. The CDR3 is 17 residues long. J lost 3 bases, V lost 1 base, and 10 bases had no gene match. Germline CDR1 MGHRA, CDR2 YSYEKL. The CDR3, as DNA: TGCGCCAGCAGCCAAGGATCCTCGGGACAGGGCCTCTACGAGCAGTACTTC. Translating gives CASSQGSSGQGLYEQYF.

This sequence joins TRBV3-1 (or the pseudogene TRBV3-2) and TRBJ2-5; 7 nucleotides line up with TRBD1. The germline CDR1 and CDR2 sequences are LGHDT and YNNKEL (reference sequence). The length of the CDR3 is 15 residues. V gave up 1 base and J gave up 5 bases; unmatched junction bases: 7. CDR3 sequence: CASSQGNRGSETQYF. The CDR3 DNA reads as TGTGCCAGCAGCCAAGGGAACAGGGGTTCGGAGACCCAGTACTTC.

The chain combines TRBV9 with TRBJ1-1, with no clear D. The CDR3 is 15 residues long. V shed 0 bases and J shed 3 bases, with 12 bases lying between them. Germline values: CDR1 SGDLS, CDR2 YYNGEE. For the CDR3, the DNA is TGTGCCAGCAGCGTAGGGGGAACAGCGGACACTGAAGCTTTCTTT. Translating gives CASSVGGTADTEAFF.

The chain joins TRBV18 to TRBJ2-5; a possible D gene is TRBD1 (5 bases). This CDR3 has 14 residues. Germline loops: CDR1 KGHSH, CDR2 LQKENI. The V and J ends lost 3 bases and 5 bases respectively, with 13 bases between them. In DNA form, the CDR3 reads TGTGCCAGCTCACCCAGACAGCGCCGGGAGACCCAGTACTTC. It yields the protein CASSPRQRRETQYF.

The chain employs TRBV7-3 and TRBJ1-6, with TRBD1 matching over 11 bases. Looked up from germline, CDR1 is SGHTA and CDR2 is FQGTGA. V dropped 5 bases and J dropped 8; count of bases not matched to a gene: 8. The CDR3 contains 16 residues. CDR3 coding DNA: TGTGCCAGCAGCGCTTTGGACAGGGGGCGAGATTCACCCCTCCACTTT. Amino acid sequence: CASSALDRGRDSPLHF.

V and J are TRBV10-3 and TRBJ1-1; D is undetermined. Germline V gene data show CDR1 as ENHRY and CDR2 as SYGVKD. Trimming stripped 5 bases from V and 5 bases from J, with 18 bases between. The CDR3 has 15 amino acids. CDR3 protein: CAISSSGRGATEAFF. DNA of the CDR3: TGTGCCATCAGTTCAAGCGGACGGGGAGCGACTGAAGCTTTCTTT.

V gene TRBV10-3 combines with J gene TRBJ2-7; 7 bases are shared with TRBD1. J lost 8 bases, V lost 1 base, and 5 bases had no gene match. This CDR3 is built from 13 residues. CDR1 and CDR2 (germline): ENHRY, SYGVKD. This CDR3 is CAISELNRGQQYF. CDR3 bases: TGTGCCATCAGTGAGTTGAACAGGGGCCAGCAGTACTTC.

The rearrangement joins TRBV3-1 (or the pseudogene TRBV3-2) to TRBJ2-2; possible D gene TRBD2, 6 bases. This CDR3 is 12 amino acids long. The germline V gene has CDR1 LGHDT and CDR2 YNNKEL (reference sequence). Between the trimmed V and J ends, which lost 3 bases and 9 bases, there was a span of 8 bases. The CDR3 coding sequence is TGTGCCAGCAGCCAGGGAGGCCGGGAGCTGTTTTTT. Its protein is CASSQGGRELFF.